These T cell receptor beta chains were read from a single sample in a study of T cells in Graves' hyperthyroidism and ophthalmopathy. TCRdb analysed the multiplex PCR reads with MiXCR anew, one entry per CDR3 protein. Among a few hundred thousand distinct CDR3 sequences listed, around 15% were seen once. The specimen was blood. These receptors all come from a woman aged 25 to 39 with Graves' ophthalmopathy. CDR3s include the opening cysteine and the closing phenylalanine or tryptophan. D genes are given only for firm matches. Only some rows state a clone size, as once, few, many or a class for expanded clones.

size: many; V: TRBV24-1; J: TRBJ2-1; D: TRBD2; CDR3: CATVAAGGTGNEQFF; DNA: TGTGCCACCGTTGCAGCGGGGGGGACGGGCAATGAGCAGTTCTTC
size: many; V: TRBV7-2; J: TRBJ2-7; D: -; CDR3: CASSFNTYEQYF; DNA: TGTGCCAGCAGCTTCAACACCTACGAGCAGTACTTC
size: many; V: TRBV28; J: TRBJ1-3; D: TRBD1; CDR3: CASSSPQGFGNTIYF; DNA: TGTGCCAGCAGTTCACCACAGGGGTTTGGAAACACCATATATTTT
size: -; V: TRBV6-2/TRBV6-3; J: TRBJ1-5; D: -; CDR3: CASSYYDNQPQHF; DNA: TGTGCCAGCAGTTACTACGATAACCAGCCCCAGCATTTT
size: many; V: TRBV11-3; J: TRBJ2-3; D: -; CDR3: CASSKDGPAGDTQYF; DNA: TGTGCCAGCAGCAAGGACGGACCTGCGGGAGATACGCAGTATTTT
size: many; V: TRBV18; J: TRBJ2-5; D: TRBD2; CDR3: CASQASGGIQETQYF; DNA: TGTGCCAGCCAAGCTAGCGGGGGGATCCAAGAGACCCAGTACTTC
size: -; V: TRBV19; J: TRBJ1-6; D: -; CDR3: CASSIAEVLGPLHF; DNA: TGTGCCAGTAGTATAGCGGAGGTCCTCGGACCCCTCCACTTT
size: many; V: TRBV6-1; J: TRBJ1-1; D: -; CDR3: CASIGANTEAFF; DNA: TGTGCCAGCATAGGAGCCAACACTGAAGCTTTCTTT
size: many; V: TRBV20-1; J: TRBJ2-7; D: -; CDR3: CSARTRGPGTHYEQYF; DNA: TGCAGTGCTAGAACCAGGGGTCCCGGGACACACTACGAGCAGTACTTC
size: many; V: TRBV28; J: TRBJ2-7; D: TRBD1; CDR3: CASGTQGALIEQYF; DNA: TGTGCCAGCGGGACACAGGGGGCGCTTATCGAGCAGTACTTC
size: -; V: TRBV9; J: TRBJ1-2; D: -; CDR3: CASSVDTSLSVTF; DNA: TGTGCCAGCAGCGTAGATACATCCCTTAGCGTTACCTTC
size: many; V: TRBV18; J: TRBJ2-7; D: -; CDR3: CASSRTAGQSLLNEQYF; DNA: TGTGCCAGCTCACGTACGGCCGGACAGAGCCTCCTTAACGAGCAGTACTTC
size: many; V: TRBV28; J: TRBJ1-1; D: -; CDR3: CASRGGKTNTEAFF; DNA: TGTGCCAGCAGGGGGGGCAAAACGAACACTGAAGCTTTCTTT
size: many; V: TRBV20-1; J: TRBJ2-1; D: -; CDR3: CSARDRAPYNEQFF; DNA: TGCAGTGCTAGAGACAGGGCCCCCTACAATGAGCAGTTCTTC
size: many; V: TRBV2; J: TRBJ1-5; D: -; CDR3: CASEARGQPQHF; DNA: TGTGCCAGTGAAGCCCGGGGTCAGCCCCAGCATTTT
size: many; V: TRBV30; J: TRBJ1-6; D: -; CDR3: CAWTTGPYNSPLHF; DNA: TGTGCCTGGACGACGGGACCCTATAATTCACCCCTCCACTTT
size: many; V: TRBV12-3/TRBV12-4; J: TRBJ2-3; D: -; CDR3: CASSRMAGTPDTQYF; DNA: TGTGCCAGCAGCCGAATGGCTGGGACTCCAGATACGCAGTATTTT
size: many; V: TRBV20-1; J: TRBJ1-4; D: -; CDR3: CSARSPQGDEKLFF; DNA: TGCAGTGCTAGATCACCGCAGGGAGATGAAAAACTGTTTTTT
size: many; V: TRBV18; J: TRBJ2-1; D: TRBD2; CDR3: CASSSLAGEAYNEQFF; DNA: TGTGCCAGCTCATCCTTAGCGGGGGAGGCCTACAATGAGCAGTTCTTC
size: few; V: TRBV20-1; J: TRBJ1-2; D: TRBD1; CDR3: CSASRTGDFGYTF; DNA: TGCAGTGCTTCCCGGACAGGGGATTTTGGCTACACCTTC
size: many; V: TRBV9; J: TRBJ2-7; D: TRBD2; CDR3: CASSGGLAGYEQYF; DNA: TGTGCCAGCAGCGGGGGACTAGCGGGGTACGAGCAGTACTTC
size: many; V: TRBV20-1; J: TRBJ2-5; D: TRBD2; CDR3: CSARERGGRPGTQYF; DNA: TGCAGTGCTAGGGAGCGGGGGGGTAGGCCGGGGACCCAGTACTTC
size: few; V: TRBV5-1; J: TRBJ2-1; D: TRBD1; CDR3: CASSLGTGWDYNEQFF; DNA: TGCGCCAGCAGCTTGGGGACAGGATGGGATTACAATGAGCAGTTCTTC
size: -; V: TRBV6-4; J: TRBJ1-4; D: TRBD1; CDR3: CASSKKDRPNEKLFF; DNA: TGTGCCAGCAGTAAGAAGGACAGGCCTAATGAAAAACTGTTTTTT
size: -; V: TRBV9; J: TRBJ2-5; D: -; CDR3: CASSVTFRTEIQETQYF; DNA: TGTGCCAGCAGCGTAACTTTTCGGACAGAAATTCAAGAGACCCAGTACTTC
size: many; V: TRBV2; J: TRBJ1-2; D: -; CDR3: CASSGVSYGYTF; DNA: TGTGCCAGCAGCGGAGTATCCTATGGCTACACCTTC
size: -; V: TRBV19; J: TRBJ1-6; D: -; CDR3: CASRGGILDSPLHF; DNA: TGTGCCAGTAGGGGTGGTATTTTGGATTCACCCCTCCACTTT
size: many; V: TRBV11-2; J: TRBJ2-7; D: -; CDR3: CASSSAPSRNYEQYF; DNA: TGTGCCAGCAGCTCCGCCCCGAGCAGGAACTACGAGCAGTACTTC
size: few; V: TRBV7-9; J: TRBJ2-1; D: TRBD1; CDR3: CASSLAQLDRGSNEQFF; DNA: TGTGCCAGCAGCTTAGCCCAACTCGACAGGGGGAGCAATGAGCAGTTCTTC
size: many; V: TRBV11-3; J: TRBJ2-3; D: TRBD2; CDR3: CASSLASGKGTDTQYF; DNA: TGTGCCAGCAGCTTAGCTAGCGGTAAAGGGACAGATACGCAGTATTTT
size: -; V: TRBV9; J: TRBJ2-2; D: -; CDR3: CASSAKDRANTGELFF; DNA: TGTGCCAGCAGCGCGAAGGACAGAGCGAACACCGGGGAGCTGTTTTTT
size: -; V: TRBV20-1; J: TRBJ2-2; D: -; CDR3: CSARGYTGELFF; DNA: TGCAGTGCTAGAGGGTACACCGGGGAGCTGTTTTTT
size: many; V: TRBV9; J: TRBJ2-2; D: TRBD2; CDR3: CASSVPRGPGSGGNTGELFF; DNA: TGTGCCAGCAGCGTCCCAAGGGGCCCGGGCAGCGGGGGGAACACCGGGGAGCTGTTTTTT
size: many; V: TRBV7-2; J: TRBJ1-1; D: -; CDR3: CASSLVPGTTEAFF; DNA: TGTGCCAGCAGCTTAGTTCCGGGGACCACTGAAGCTTTCTTT
size: -; V: TRBV2; J: TRBJ2-5; D: -; CDR3: CAIILTQGGETQYF; DNA: TGTGCCATCATCCTGACGCAGGGTGGCGAGACCCAGTACTTC
size: many; V: TRBV28; J: TRBJ2-7; D: -; CDR3: CASSWTGPYEQYF; DNA: TGTGCCAGCAGCTGGACGGGGCCCTACGAGCAGTACTTC
size: -; V: TRBV29-1; J: TRBJ2-5; D: -; CDR3: CSVRGVGETQYF; DNA: TGCAGCGTAAGGGGGGTTGGAGAGACCCAGTACTTC
size: few; V: TRBV19; J: TRBJ1-4; D: -; CDR3: CASARIHEDEKLFF; DNA: TGTGCCAGTGCCCGGATCCACGAGGATGAAAAACTGTTTTTT
size: many; V: TRBV4-2; J: TRBJ2-1; D: -; CDR3: CASSQVVGLNNEQFF; DNA: TGTGCCAGCAGCCAAGTAGTTGGACTAAACAATGAGCAGTTCTTC
size: many; V: TRBV28; J: TRBJ2-7; D: TRBD1; CDR3: CASSSPGTATYEQYF; DNA: TGTGCCAGCAGTTCGCCCGGGACAGCCACCTACGAGCAGTACTTC
size: many; V: TRBV20-1; J: TRBJ2-3; D: -; CDR3: CSAGIPGREITDTQYF; DNA: TGCAGTGCCGGCATCCCCGGACGGGAAATCACAGATACGCAGTATTTT
size: many; V: TRBV20-1; J: TRBJ2-5; D: TRBD1; CDR3: CSARGQGETQYF; DNA: TGCAGTGCTAGAGGACAGGGAGAGACCCAGTACTTC
size: many; V: TRBV20-1; J: TRBJ1-6; D: TRBD1; CDR3: CSASARQGRNSPLHF; DNA: TGCAGTGCTAGCGCACGACAGGGCCGTAATTCACCCCTCCACTTT
size: many; V: TRBV20-1; J: TRBJ1-5; D: TRBD1; CDR3: CSARIGGDQPQHF; DNA: TGCAGTGCTAGAATAGGGGGCGATCAGCCCCAGCATTTT
size: many; V: TRBV10-2; J: TRBJ2-5; D: -; CDR3: CASSTSGETQYF; DNA: TGCGCCAGCAGTACCTCTGGAGAGACCCAGTACTTC
size: many; V: TRBV11-3; J: TRBJ1-5; D: -; CDR3: CASSLDRETRNQPQHF; DNA: TGTGCCAGCAGCTTAGATCGAGAGACGAGGAATCAGCCCCAGCATTTT
size: many; V: TRBV15; J: TRBJ1-1; D: -; CDR3: CATSRTRTGPNTEAFF; DNA: TGTGCCACCAGCAGGACACGGACGGGACCGAACACTGAAGCTTTCTTT
size: many; V: TRBV11-2; J: TRBJ2-7; D: TRBD1; CDR3: CASSSYLGQGYEQYF; DNA: TGTGCCAGCAGCTCCTATCTGGGACAGGGTTACGAGCAGTACTTC
size: many; V: TRBV27; J: TRBJ2-7; D: -; CDR3: CASSQRGGAYEQYF; DNA: TGTGCCAGCAGTCAAAGAGGCGGGGCCTACGAGCAGTACTTC
size: few; V: TRBV20-1; J: TRBJ2-1; D: -; CDR3: CSASLTKERNEQFF; DNA: TGCAGTGCTAGCCTCACCAAGGAGCGGAATGAGCAGTTCTTC
size: many; V: TRBV19; J: TRBJ1-3; D: -; CDR3: CASRETANSGNTIYF; DNA: TGTGCCAGTAGAGAGACAGCGAACTCTGGAAACACCATATATTTT
size: -; V: TRBV9; J: TRBJ2-6; D: -; CDR3: CASSVEWGIGANVLTF; DNA: TGTGCCAGCAGCGTAGAATGGGGCATAGGGGCCAACGTCCTGACTTTC
size: many; V: TRBV7-9; J: TRBJ2-7; D: -; CDR3: CASSSTVHEQYF; DNA: TGTGCCAGCAGCTCGACAGTCCACGAGCAGTACTTC
size: -; V: TRBV12-3/TRBV12-4; J: TRBJ1-1; D: -; CDR3: CASSPRLPTAEAFF; DNA: TGTGCCAGCAGCCCGAGACTCCCGACAGCTGAAGCTTTCTTT